This record concerns one TCR beta chain sequence. Its target is not known. A read error may produce the germline difference seen at one junction end. Sequenced by immunoSEQ multiplex PCR; TCRdb stores in-frame clones only, minus some. The repertoire holds 15,000 to 20,000 clones, roughly 87% seen once, with more than 5.5% in the top ten. The CDR3 has 13 amino acids. Germline V gives CDR1 SSHAT, CDR2 FNYEAQ (reference sequence). This sample was taken from a study of T cells after posttransplantation cyclophosphamide. Study-wide points: After PTCy, TRB diversity resembled that of CNI/methotrexate controls. Skin or GI-infiltrating T cells shared few TRB sequences with blood.

Treatment was busulfan-fludarabine conditioning, a marrow graft, and cyclophosphamide on days +3 and +4. This specimen was PBMCs, taken after allogeneic stem cell transplant with posttransplant cyclophosphamide. This chain joins TRBV7-7 and TRBJ2-3; D might be TRBD2 (6 bases). The receptor was derived from a female patient aged 35-55 years who received an allogeneic stem cell transplant from a related donor, was CMV-positive, and had no GVHD. A share of the T cells may be of graft donor origin. This CDR3 reads CASSLAVESTQYF. In nucleotides, the CDR3 is TGTGCTAGCAGCTTAGCGGTAGAGAGTACGCAGTATTTT.